This is a list of T cell receptor beta chains from one sample in a study of shared clonotypes between healthy human individuals. TCRdb keeps only in-frame clones here, not all; method: immunoSEQ multiplex PCR. The sample holds about 2 million clones, about 95% seen once. Sample: naive CD8+ T cells sorted from blood. The source of these receptors is a man aged 18 to 30 in good health. The CDR3 runs from the conserved cysteine through the conserved F or W. D genes are given only for firm matches. Size is omitted from some rows. Given values are once, few, many or a class for expanded clones.

abundance | j_gene | d_gene | v_gene | CDR3aa | CDR3nt
NA | TRBJ2-1 | TRBD2 | TRBV5-6 | CASSFATSGPYNEQFF | TGTGCCAGCAGCTTCGCGACTAGCGGGCCTTACAATGAGCAGTTCTTC
NA | TRBJ2-7 | NA | TRBV6-6 | CASSLRVGEQYF | TGTGCCAGCAGCCTCAGGGTAGGCGAGCAGTACTTC
NA | TRBJ2-7 | TRBD2 | TRBV5-3 | CARTPPLAGGRYEQYF | TGTGCCAGAACCCCTCCCCTAGCGGGAGGTCGGTACGAGCAGTACTTC
NA | TRBJ2-7 | NA | TRBV13 | CASSPPSAEQYF | TGTGCCAGCAGCCCCCCCTCCGCCGAGCAGTACTTC
NA | TRBJ2-6 | NA | TRBV27 | CASSLNFRANVLTF | TGTGCCAGCAGCCTTAATTTTAGGGCCAACGTCCTGACTTTC
NA | TRBJ2-4 | TRBD1 | TRBV9 | CASSVAPGTGDLLAKNIQYF | TGTGCCAGCAGCGTAGCTCCGGGGACAGGGGACCTACTAGCCAAAAACATTCAGTACTTC
NA | TRBJ1-1 | NA | TRBV10-3 | CAISEMGWGDTEAFF | TGTGCCATCAGTGAGATGGGGTGGGGGGACACTGAAGCTTTCTTT
NA | TRBJ1-4 | NA | TRBV5-1 | CASSISSTGNEKLFF | TGCGCCAGCAGTATTTCCTCGACGGGGAATGAAAAACTGTTTTTT
NA | TRBJ2-2 | NA | TRBV5-6 | CASSLGSVWGTGELFF | TGTGCCAGCAGCTTGGGGAGCGTCTGGGGAACCGGGGAGCTGTTTTTT
NA | TRBJ1-1 | NA | TRBV29-1 | CSVETGGGTEAFF | TGCAGCGTTGAAACGGGGGGCGGCACTGAAGCTTTCTTT
once | TRBJ2-1 | TRBD2 | TRBV10-3 | CAISVLAGEYSYNEQFF | TGTGCCATCAGTGTACTAGCGGGGGAGTACTCCTACAATGAGCAGTTCTTC
once | TRBJ2-7 | NA | TRBV7-9 | CASSLLVQGTYEQYF | TGTGCCAGCAGCTTATTAGTCCAGGGGACCTACGAGCAGTACTTC
NA | TRBJ2-7 | TRBD2 | TRBV29-1 | CSVLKTSGGIYEQYF | TGCAGCGTGCTTAAGACTAGCGGGGGAATCTACGAGCAGTACTTC
NA | TRBJ1-1 | NA | TRBV9 | CASSPWVGGGTEAFF | TGTGCCAGCAGCCCCTGGGTCGGGGGCGGCACTGAAGCTTTCTTT
NA | TRBJ2-1 | TRBD2 | TRBV19 | CASSTGTSGSNEQFF | TGTGCCAGTAGCACCGGGACTAGCGGGAGCAATGAGCAGTTCTTC
NA | TRBJ2-1 | NA | TRBV6-9 | CASNPRENEQFF | TGTGCCAGCAACCCGAGGGAGAATGAGCAGTTCTTC
NA | TRBJ2-5 | TRBD2 | TRBV7-8 | CASSDQGLNQETQYF | TGTGCCAGCAGCGACCAGGGACTAAACCAAGAGACCCAGTACTTC
NA | TRBJ1-5 | NA | TRBV7-6 | CASSLNVGQPQHF | TGTGCCAGCAGCTTAAACGTGGGGCAGCCCCAGCATTTT
NA | TRBJ1-3 | TRBD1 | TRBV29-1 | CSVEEPDRAGNTIYF | TGCAGCGTTGAAGAGCCGGACAGGGCTGGAAACACCATATATTTT
NA | TRBJ1-5 | NA | TRBV19 | CASSPRARALVFGNQPQHF | TGTGCCAGTAGTCCACGGGCCAGGGCTCTTGTGTTCGGCAATCAGCCCCAGCATTTT
NA | TRBJ2-3 | TRBD1 | TRBV28 | CASNDRGIDTQYF | TGTGCCAGCAATGACAGGGGAATAGATACGCAGTATTTT
NA | TRBJ2-2 | TRBD1 | TRBV2 | CATPTGKNTGELFF | TGTGCCACCCCGACAGGGAAGAACACCGGGGAGCTGTTTTTT
NA | TRBJ2-7 | NA | TRBV10-2 | CASSESSEQYF | TGCGCCAGCAGTGAGTCGTCCGAGCAGTACTTC
NA | TRBJ1-1 | NA | TRBV5-6 | CASVVGGGSTEAFF | TGTGCCAGCGTCGTCGGAGGCGGTAGCACTGAAGCTTTCTTT
few | TRBJ2-7 | TRBD2 | TRBV19 | CASSLGLGWGEQYF | TGTGCCAGTAGTTTGGGACTAGGCTGGGGCGAGCAGTACTTC
NA | TRBJ2-1 | NA | TRBV4-3 | CASSQDAGQSYNEQFF | TGCGCCAGCAGCCAAGATGCAGGACAGTCCTACAATGAGCAGTTCTTC
NA | TRBJ2-1 | NA | TRBV6-5 | CASSYTSTNEQFF | TGTGCCAGCAGTTATACGAGTACCAATGAGCAGTTCTTC
once | TRBJ1-6 | TRBD1 | TRBV5-4 | CASSLVGQENNSPLHF | TGTGCCAGCAGCTTGGTGGGACAGGAGAATAATTCACCCCTCCACTTT
NA | TRBJ1-1 | TRBD1 | TRBV11-2 | CASNSIGTGGTEAFF | TGTGCCAGCAACTCGATCGGGACAGGGGGCACTGAAGCTTTCTTT
NA | TRBJ1-5 | NA | TRBV19 | CASVIRGSNQPQHF | TGTGCCAGCGTTATCCGGGGTAGCAATCAGCCCCAGCATTTT
NA | TRBJ2-3 | TRBD2 | TRBV5-4 | CASRHSREGPTDTQYF | TGTGCCAGCAGGCATAGCCGGGAGGGACCCACAGATACGCAGTATTTT
NA | TRBJ2-5 | TRBD2 | TRBV19 | CASSPTSLGTQYF | TGTGCCAGTAGTCCGACTAGCCTTGGGACCCAGTACTTC
NA | TRBJ2-5 | TRBD2 | TRBV13 | CASSLGGDGWGGQYF | TGTGCCAGCAGCTTAGGAGGTGACGGTTGGGGGGGCCAGTACTTC
NA | TRBJ2-1 | TRBD2 | TRBV29-1 | CSVEGVGLVGTRDEQFF | TGCAGCGTTGAGGGCGTAGGACTAGTCGGAACGAGGGATGAGCAGTTCTTC
NA | TRBJ2-2 | TRBD2 | TRBV10-3 | CAISEARESNTGELFF | TGTGCCATCAGCGAAGCGCGGGAGAGCAACACCGGGGAGCTGTTTTTT
few | TRBJ1-5 | NA | TRBV11-2 | CASSLDGGDYQPQHF | TGTGCCAGCAGCTTAGATGGCGGGGATTATCAGCCCCAGCATTTT
NA | TRBJ1-3 | NA | TRBV9 | CASSFGSGNTIYF | TGTGCCAGCAGCTTCGGATCTGGAAACACCATATATTTT
NA | TRBJ1-1 | TRBD1 | TRBV13 | CASSQGDLDTEAFF | TGTGCCAGCAGCCAGGGGGATTTGGACACTGAAGCTTTCTTT
NA | TRBJ2-7 | TRBD2 | TRBV6-6 | CASSYPPAGAPYEQYF | TGTGCCAGCAGTTACCCCCCGGCGGGAGCCCCCTACGAGCAGTACTTC
NA | TRBJ2-7 | TRBD2 | TRBV11-2 | CASSEGLAGRTFLEQYF | TGTGCCAGCAGCGAGGGACTAGCGGGAAGAACATTTCTCGAGCAGTACTTC
NA | TRBJ2-2 | TRBD1 | TRBV4-3 | CASSQDYSGQGVVGELFF | TGCGCCAGCAGCCAAGATTACAGTGGACAGGGAGTGGTCGGGGAGCTGTTTTTT
NA | TRBJ2-5 | TRBD2 | TRBV15 | CATSSTTGVAGGGQETQYF | TGTGCCACCAGCAGTACTACCGGGGTAGCGGGAGGTGGTCAAGAGACCCAGTACTTC
NA | TRBJ1-2 | TRBD1 | TRBV27 | CASATGGGGYTF | TGTGCCAGCGCAACAGGGGGCGGTGGCTACACCTTC
NA | TRBJ2-7 | TRBD1 | TRBV28 | CASSPRTGDYEQYF | TGTGCCAGCAGTCCCCGGACAGGCGATTACGAGCAGTACTTC
NA | TRBJ2-5 | NA | TRBV5-6 | CASSLGQSETQYF | TGTGCCAGCAGCCTGGGACAATCGGAGACCCAGTACTTC
NA | TRBJ2-7 | TRBD2 | TRBV9 | CASSPGGLAGYEQYF | TGTGCCAGCAGCCCGGGAGGGCTAGCGGGCTACGAGCAGTACTTC
NA | TRBJ2-1 | TRBD2 | TRBV9 | CASSVVVGLAGTEQFF | TGTGCCAGCAGCGTAGTTGTCGGGCTAGCGGGAACTGAGCAGTTCTTC
NA | TRBJ2-5 | NA | TRBV7-2 | CASTLDLGQETQYF | TGTGCCAGCACCCTAGATCTGGGCCAAGAGACCCAGTACTTC
NA | TRBJ2-7 | NA | TRBV5-4 | CATTDGTYEQYF | TGTGCCACCACGGACGGTACCTACGAGCAGTACTTC
NA | TRBJ2-2 | NA | TRBV10-1 | CASSEMAGELFF | TGCGCCAGCAGTGAAATGGCCGGGGAGCTGTTTTTT
NA | TRBJ2-7 | TRBD1 | TRBV4-1 | CASSLGQGALEQYF | TGCGCCAGCAGCCTGGGACAGGGGGCGTTGGAGCAGTACTTC
once | TRBJ1-4 | TRBD1 | TRBV11-3 | CASSLVRTGGSTNEKLFF | TGTGCCAGCAGCTTAGTTAGGACAGGGGGCTCAACTAATGAAAAACTGTTTTTT
NA | TRBJ1-1 | NA | TRBV11-3 | CASSSWTNSTEAFF | TGTGCCAGCAGCTCCTGGACAAACTCCACTGAAGCTTTCTTT
NA | TRBJ2-5 | TRBD2 | TRBV5-5 | CASSQGLAGSRAQYF | TGTGCCAGCAGCCAGGGACTAGCGGGGTCAAGGGCCCAGTACTTC
NA | TRBJ2-1 | NA | TRBV4-1 | CASSQIYHNEQFF | TGCGCCAGCAGCCAAATCTACCACAATGAGCAGTTCTTC
NA | TRBJ1-1 | NA | TRBV6-1 | CASSEPLIGPGTEAFF | TGTGCCAGCAGTGAACCCCTGATAGGACCGGGGACTGAAGCTTTCTTT
NA | TRBJ2-7 | TRBD1 | TRBV6-6 | CASSYSQGAYEQYF | TGTGCCAGCAGTTACTCCCAGGGGGCTTACGAGCAGTACTTC
once | TRBJ2-3 | NA | TRBV28 | CASSLSRKGDTQYF | TGTGCCAGCAGTTTAAGTCGGAAGGGAGATACGCAGTATTTT
NA | TRBJ1-2 | TRBD1 | TRBV28 | CASLRTGGNYGYTF | TGTGCCAGCCTAAGAACAGGGGGGAACTATGGCTACACCTTC
NA | TRBJ2-7 | TRBD1 | TRBV5-6 | CASSWGNRGVYEQYF | TGTGCCAGCAGCTGGGGAAACAGGGGAGTCTACGAGCAGTACTTC